Each of the 10 T cell receptor beta chains below was sequenced from the same sample in a study of circulating and synovial CD4+ cells in juvenile arthritis. The repertoire was sequenced with immunoSEQ multiplex PCR; TCRdb's copy has only in-frame clones and lacks some. The repertoire includes approximately 16,000 clones, around nine tenths of them detected once, and around 0.78% sits in the top ten. Sequencing was carried out using CD4+ T cells from blood. The receptors derive from a human donor with juvenile idiopathic arthritis.

V gene TRBV7-2 combines with J gene TRBJ2-5, with a weak D call TRBD2 (5 bases). Trimming removed 7 bases at V and 4 bases at J, with 16 bases between. From germline, CDR1 is SGHTA and CDR2 FQGNSA. CDR3 length equals 14 residues. The CDR3 here is CASTVSGFGETQYF. DNA of the CDR3: TGTGCCAGCACGGTCTCGGGGTTTGGAGAGACCCAGTACTTC.

V is TRBV29-1 and J is TRBJ1-2, with TRBD1 matching over 7 bases. The CDR3 is 11 residues long. Trimming cost V 2 bases and J 8 bases; bases outside gene matches: 2. Germline CDR1 reads SQVTM; CDR2 reads ANQGSEA. The CDR3: CSVEQGVGYTF. The DNA of the CDR3 is TGCAGCGTTGAACAGGGGGTCGGCTACACCTTC.

The rearrangement links TRBV23-1 to TRBJ1-2; D is uncertain. TRBV23-1 is sorted into the ORF group, with uncertain function. The CDR3 covers 9 residues. Trimming took 7 bases from V and 13 from J, leaving 10 bases between them. CDR3 loop: CASKNPFTF. The CDR3 DNA reads TGCGCCAGCAAAAATCCCTTCACCTTC.

This clone has just a few counts. The chain combines TRBV5-6 with TRBJ1-2; 8 nucleotides align to TRBD1. The CDR3 length is 14 residues. In germline, CDR1 is SGHDT, CDR2 YYEEEE. With 2 bases clipped from V and 4 bases from J, the junction kept 4 bases outside the gene matches. The CDR3 is CASSFGQGGYGYTF. The CDR3 DNA sequence: TGTGCCAGCAGCTTCGGACAGGGTGGCTATGGCTACACCTTC.

The table lists this clone with a few counts. CDR3 nucleotide sequence: TGCGCCAGCAGCTCCAACCTACAGGGGAGCCATGGAACCGGGGAGCTGTTTTTT. It is translated as CASSSNLQGSHGTGELFF. The chain uses TRBV5-1 and TRBJ2-2, with 7 positions matching TRBD1. Germline V gives CDR1 SGHRS, CDR2 YFSETQ. The CDR3 has 18 residues. V gave up 3 bases and J gave up 5 bases; unmatched junction bases: 16.

This rearrangement joins TRBV19 to TRBJ2-5; 9 bases line up with TRBD1. The V and J ends lost 5 bases and 9 bases, in that order; junction bases with no gene match: 4. From germline, CDR1 is LNHDA and CDR2 SQIVND (reference sequence). The CDR3 sequence is 12 residues long. CDR3 loop: CASSLDRGSQYF. In nucleotides, the CDR3 is TGTGCCAGTAGTCTCGACAGGGGGTCCCAGTACTTC.

The V gene is TRBV30, the J gene TRBJ2-7; possible D gene TRBD1, 6 bases. The germline V gene has CDR1 GTSNPN and CDR2 SVGIG (reference sequence). V lost 3 bases, J lost 3 bases, and 15 bases lay in between. The CDR3 consists of 14 residues. The CDR3 DNA follows: TGTGCCTGGAGGAGGACAGACCTCGGCTACGAGCAGTACTTC. The encoded protein is CAWRRTDLGYEQYF.

J is TRBJ2-1 and V is TRBV14; D is possibly TRBD2 (5 bases). This CDR3 is built from 18 residues. Trimming stripped 0 bases from V and 2 bases from J, with 17 bases between. CDR1 is SGHDN and CDR2 is FVKESK in the germline V gene. CDR3 nucleotides: TGTGCCAGCAGCCAAGATGGGTTCGGGGATGATCCCTACAATGAGCAGTTCTTC. This gives the protein CASSQDGFGDDPYNEQFF.

V and J are TRBV11-1 and TRBJ1-2; D may be TRBD1 (6 bases). The V end lost 5 bases, the J end lost 8 bases, and 15 bases lay between the germline ends. From germline, CDR1 is SGHAT and CDR2 FQDESV (reference sequence). The CDR3 is made up of 13 amino acids. This CDR3 reads CASSPRAGEGYTF. The CDR3 region has the DNA TGTGCCAGCAGCCCACGGGCAGGGGAAGGCTACACCTTC.

A word on this clone: Other DNA sequences from this sample encode an identical CDR3 as well. V and J are TRBV25-1 and TRBJ1-6; 7 bases fit TRBD1. The CDR3 runs to 17 residues. The V gene's germline CDR1 is MGHDK and CDR2 SYGVNS. Trimming cost V 2 bases and J 1 base; bases outside gene matches: 5. CDR3 amino acids: CASSEPRQGSYNSPLHF. In nucleotides, the CDR3 is TGTGCCAGCAGTGAACCGAGACAGGGATCCTATAATTCACCCCTCCACTTT.